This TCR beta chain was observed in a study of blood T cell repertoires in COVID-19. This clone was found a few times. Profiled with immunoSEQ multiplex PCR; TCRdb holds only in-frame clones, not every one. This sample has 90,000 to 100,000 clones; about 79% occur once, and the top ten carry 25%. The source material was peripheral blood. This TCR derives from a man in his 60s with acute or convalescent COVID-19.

CDR3 nucleotides: TGTGCCAGCAGCCCACAATCCCGAGAGACCCAGTACTTC. Its protein product is CASSPQSRETQYF. J is TRBJ2-5 and V is TRBV7-2, with no clear D. V was trimmed by 5 bases and J by 4 bases, leaving 11 bases between them. This CDR3 contains 13 residues. Germline assignment: CDR1 SGHTA and CDR2 FQGNSA.